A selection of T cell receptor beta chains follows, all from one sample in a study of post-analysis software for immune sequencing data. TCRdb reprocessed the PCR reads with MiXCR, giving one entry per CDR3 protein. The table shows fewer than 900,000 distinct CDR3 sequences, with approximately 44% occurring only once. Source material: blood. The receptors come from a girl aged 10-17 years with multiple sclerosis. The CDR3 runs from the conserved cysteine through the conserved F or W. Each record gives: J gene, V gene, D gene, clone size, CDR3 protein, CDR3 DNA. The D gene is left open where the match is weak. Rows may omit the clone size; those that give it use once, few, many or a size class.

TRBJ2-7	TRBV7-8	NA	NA	CASSLAYGSPYEQYF	TGTGCCAGCAGCTTAGCTTACGGGAGTCCCTACGAGCAGTACTTC
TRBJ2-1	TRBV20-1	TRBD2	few	CSAKRGNNNEQFF	TGCAGTGCCAAGCGGGGGAATAACAATGAGCAGTTCTTC
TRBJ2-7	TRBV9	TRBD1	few	CASSVGTQGKLYEQYF	TGTGCCAGCAGCGTAGGGACACAGGGGAAACTCTACGAGCAGTACTTC
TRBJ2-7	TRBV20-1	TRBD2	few	CSASLVLADTYEQYF	TGCAGTGCTAGCTTGGTCCTAGCGGACACCTACGAGCAGTACTTC
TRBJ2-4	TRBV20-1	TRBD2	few	CSARRTSGRAKNIQYF	TGCAGTGCTAGAAGGACTAGCGGGAGGGCCAAAAACATTCAGTACTTC
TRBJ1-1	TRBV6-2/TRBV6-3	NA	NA	CASSSPEGGDMNTEAFF	TGTGCCAGCAGTTCCCCTGAGGGGGGTGACATGAACACTGAAGCTTTCTTT
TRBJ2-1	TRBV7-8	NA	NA	CASSSGRYNEQFF	TGTGCCAGCAGCTCCGGACGGTACAATGAGCAGTTCTTC
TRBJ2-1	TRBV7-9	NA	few	CASSSSPPNNEQFF	TGTGCCAGCAGCTCCAGTCCCCCAAACAATGAGCAGTTCTTC
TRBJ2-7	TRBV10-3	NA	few	CAIRLTQGEQYF	TGTGCCATCAGGTTAACACAGGGCGAGCAGTACTTC
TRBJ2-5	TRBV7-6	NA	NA	CASSLESGHPQETQYF	TGTGCCAGCAGCCTAGAATCCGGACATCCCCAAGAGACCCAGTACTTC
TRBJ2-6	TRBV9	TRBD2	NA	CASSVGFSGSSGANVLTF	TGTGCCAGCAGCGTAGGTTTTAGCGGGAGCTCTGGGGCCAACGTCCTGACTTTC
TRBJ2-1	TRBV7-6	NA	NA	CASSLARPNGNNEQFF	TGTGCCAGCAGCTTAGCTCGCCCCAATGGGAACAATGAGCAGTTCTTC
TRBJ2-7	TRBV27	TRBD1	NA	CASSSRQGYSSYEQYF	TGTGCCAGCAGTTCCCGACAGGGGTACTCCTCCTACGAGCAGTACTTC
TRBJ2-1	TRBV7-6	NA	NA	CASSLETRGGYEQFF	TGTGCCAGCAGCTTAGAGACTAGAGGAGGCTATGAGCAGTTCTTC
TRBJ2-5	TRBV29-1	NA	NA	CSVVRYFGGETQYF	TGCAGCGTTGTTAGGTACTTCGGGGGAGAGACCCAGTACTTC
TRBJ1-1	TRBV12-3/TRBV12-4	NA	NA	CASSISGHPNTEAFF	TGTGCCAGCAGCATATCGGGGCACCCTAACACTGAAGCTTTCTTT
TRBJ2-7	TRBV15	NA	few	CATSRGERKYEQYF	TGTGCCACCAGCAGAGGGGAAAGGAAATACGAGCAGTACTTC
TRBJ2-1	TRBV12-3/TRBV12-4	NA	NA	CASSHDRGNEQFF	TGTGCCAGCAGCCACGACCGAGGCAATGAGCAGTTCTTC
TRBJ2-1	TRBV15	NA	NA	CATSRDMYRNEQFF	TGTGCCACCAGCAGAGATATGTACCGGAATGAGCAGTTCTTC
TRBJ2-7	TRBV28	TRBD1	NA	CASRTSDRGNYEQYF	TGTGCCAGCAGGACCTCGGACAGGGGAAACTACGAGCAGTACTTC
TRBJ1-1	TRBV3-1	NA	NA	CASSPLGARTEAFF	TGTGCCAGCAGCCCGTTGGGGGCGCGGACTGAAGCTTTCTTT
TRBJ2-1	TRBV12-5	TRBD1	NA	CASGQIRTGGDEQFF	TGTGCTAGTGGTCAGATCCGGACAGGGGGGGATGAGCAGTTCTTC